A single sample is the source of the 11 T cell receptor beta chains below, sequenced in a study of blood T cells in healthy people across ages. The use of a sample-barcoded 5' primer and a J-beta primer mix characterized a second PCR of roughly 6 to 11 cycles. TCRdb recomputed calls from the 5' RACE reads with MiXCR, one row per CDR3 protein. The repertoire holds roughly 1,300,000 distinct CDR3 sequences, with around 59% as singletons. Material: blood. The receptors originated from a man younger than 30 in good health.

DNA of the CDR3: TGTGCCATCAGTGGGGAGCGGGAGTACAGGAATGAGCAGTTCTTC. This encodes CAISGEREYRNEQFF. V usage is TRBV10-3 and J usage is TRBJ2-1; 8 nucleotides align to TRBD2. The CDR3 is made up of 15 amino acids. V shed 4 bases, J shed 7 bases, and the junction held 9 bases outside the gene matches. Germline values: CDR1 ENHRY, CDR2 SYGVKD.

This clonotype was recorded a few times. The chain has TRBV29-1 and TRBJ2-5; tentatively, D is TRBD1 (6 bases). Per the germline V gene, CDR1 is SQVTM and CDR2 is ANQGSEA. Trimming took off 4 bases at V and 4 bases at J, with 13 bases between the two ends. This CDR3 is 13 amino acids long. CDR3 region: CSVATGYGETQYF. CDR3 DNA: TGCAGCGTTGCCACAGGGTATGGAGAGACCCAGTACTTC.

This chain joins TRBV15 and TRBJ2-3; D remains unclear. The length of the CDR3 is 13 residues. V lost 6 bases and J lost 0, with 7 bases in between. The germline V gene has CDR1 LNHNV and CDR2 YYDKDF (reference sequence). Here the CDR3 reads CATRGRSTDTQYF. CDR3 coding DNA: TGTGCCACCAGGGGCAGGAGCACAGATACGCAGTATTTT.

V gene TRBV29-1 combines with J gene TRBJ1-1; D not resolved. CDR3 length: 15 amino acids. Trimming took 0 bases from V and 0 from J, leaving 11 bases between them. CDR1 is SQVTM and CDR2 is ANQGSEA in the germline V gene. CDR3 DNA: TGCAGCGTTGAAGATATCACGGGATTGAACACTGAAGCTTTCTTT. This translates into CSVEDITGLNTEAFF.

CDR3: CASSPQPQTSGYTDTQYF. DNA of the CDR3: TGTGCCAGCAGTCCCCAGCCCCAAACTAGCGGCTACACAGATACGCAGTATTTT. The rearrangement links TRBV3-1 to TRBJ2-3; TRBD2 matches 8 bases. Trimming at V came to 6 bases and at J to 2 bases, leaving 16 bases not matched to a gene. Germline CDR1 is LGHDT and CDR2 is YNNKEL (reference sequence). The CDR3 is 18 amino acids.

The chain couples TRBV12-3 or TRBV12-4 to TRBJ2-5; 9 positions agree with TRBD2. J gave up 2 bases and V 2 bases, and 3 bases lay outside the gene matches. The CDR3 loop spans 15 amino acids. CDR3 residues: CASSLRLADQETQYF. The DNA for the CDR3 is TGTGCCAGCAGTTTAAGACTAGCGGATCAAGAGACCCAGTACTTC.

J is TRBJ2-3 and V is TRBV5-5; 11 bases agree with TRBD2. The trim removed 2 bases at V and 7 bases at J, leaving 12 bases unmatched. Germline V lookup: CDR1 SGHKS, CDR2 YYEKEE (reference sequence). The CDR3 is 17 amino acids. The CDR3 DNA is TGTGCCAGCAGCTTCTCCCAGGCTAGCGGGAGGATGAATACGCAGTATTTT. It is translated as CASSFSQASGRMNTQYF.

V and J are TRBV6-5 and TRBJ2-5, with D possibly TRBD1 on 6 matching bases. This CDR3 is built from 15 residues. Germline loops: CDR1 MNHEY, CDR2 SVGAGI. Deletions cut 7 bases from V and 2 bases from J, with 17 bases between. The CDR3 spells CASNPAGDLQETQYF. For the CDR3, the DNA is TGTGCCAGCAATCCTGCAGGGGATTTACAAGAGACCCAGTACTTC.

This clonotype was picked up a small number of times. This chain's CDR3 is CASGTANTGELFF. CDR3 DNA: TGTGCCAGCGGGACAGCGAACACCGGGGAGCTGTTTTTT. The chain carries TRBV6-6 and TRBJ2-2, with TRBD1 matching 7 bases. With 8 bases clipped from V and 0 bases from J, the junction kept 0 bases outside the gene matches. CDR1 and CDR2 (germline): MNHNY, SVGAGI (reference sequence). This CDR3 has 13 amino acids.

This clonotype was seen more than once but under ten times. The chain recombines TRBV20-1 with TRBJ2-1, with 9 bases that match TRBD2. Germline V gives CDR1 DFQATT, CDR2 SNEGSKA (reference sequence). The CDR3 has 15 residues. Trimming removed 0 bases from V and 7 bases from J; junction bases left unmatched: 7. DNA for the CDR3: TGCAGTGCTAGAGATGGGGTAGCGGGGGTGAATGAGCAGTTCTTC. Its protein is CSARDGVAGVNEQFF.

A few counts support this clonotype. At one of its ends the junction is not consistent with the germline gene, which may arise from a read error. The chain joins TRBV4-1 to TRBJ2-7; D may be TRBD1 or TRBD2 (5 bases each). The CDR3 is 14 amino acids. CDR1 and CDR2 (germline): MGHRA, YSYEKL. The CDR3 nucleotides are TGCGCCAGCGGCCAACTGGGACCAACCTACGAGCAGTACTTC. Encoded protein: CASGQLGPTYEQYF.